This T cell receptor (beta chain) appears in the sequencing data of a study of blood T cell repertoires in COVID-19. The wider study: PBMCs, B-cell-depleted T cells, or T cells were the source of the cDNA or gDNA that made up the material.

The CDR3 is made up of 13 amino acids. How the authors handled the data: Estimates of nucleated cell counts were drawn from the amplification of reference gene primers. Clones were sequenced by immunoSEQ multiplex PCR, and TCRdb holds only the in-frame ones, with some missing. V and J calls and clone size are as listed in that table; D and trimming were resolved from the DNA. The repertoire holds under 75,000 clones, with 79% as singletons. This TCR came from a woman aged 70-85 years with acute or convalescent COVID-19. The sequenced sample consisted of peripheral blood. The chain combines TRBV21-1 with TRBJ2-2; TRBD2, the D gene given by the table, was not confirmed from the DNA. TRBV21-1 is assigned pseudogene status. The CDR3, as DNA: TGTGCCAGCAGCAAAGGGAAGGACCGGGGAGCTGTTTTT. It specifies CASSKGKDRGAVF.